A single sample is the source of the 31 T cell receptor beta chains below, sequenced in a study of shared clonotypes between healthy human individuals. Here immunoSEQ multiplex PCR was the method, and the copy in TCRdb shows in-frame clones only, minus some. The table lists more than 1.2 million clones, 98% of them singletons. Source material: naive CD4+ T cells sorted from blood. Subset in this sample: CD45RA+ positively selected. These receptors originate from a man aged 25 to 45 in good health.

The CDR3 region has the DNA TGTGCCAGCAGCTTTGGACTAGCGGGAGGAGGGACCGGGGAGCTGTTTTTT. This gives the protein CASSFGLAGGGTGELFF. The rearrangement uses TRBV11-3 and TRBJ2-2; 14 bases map to TRBD2. The germline V gene has CDR1 SGHNT and CDR2 YENEEA. J lost 5 bases, V lost 3 bases, and 5 bases had no gene match. The CDR3 runs 17 residues.

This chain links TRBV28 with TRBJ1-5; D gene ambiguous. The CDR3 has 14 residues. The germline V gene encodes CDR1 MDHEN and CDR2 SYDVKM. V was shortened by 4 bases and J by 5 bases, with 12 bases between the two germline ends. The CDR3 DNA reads TGTGCCAGCAGTTACCCCGCGGACGATCAGCCCCAGCATTTT. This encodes CASSYPADDQPQHF.

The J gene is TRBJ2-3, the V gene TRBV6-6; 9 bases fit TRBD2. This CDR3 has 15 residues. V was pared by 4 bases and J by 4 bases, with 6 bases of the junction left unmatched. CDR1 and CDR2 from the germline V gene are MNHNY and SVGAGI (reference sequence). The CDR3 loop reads CASSWNLAGADTQYF. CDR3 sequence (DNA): TGTGCCAGCAGTTGGAACTTAGCGGGGGCAGATACGCAGTATTTT.

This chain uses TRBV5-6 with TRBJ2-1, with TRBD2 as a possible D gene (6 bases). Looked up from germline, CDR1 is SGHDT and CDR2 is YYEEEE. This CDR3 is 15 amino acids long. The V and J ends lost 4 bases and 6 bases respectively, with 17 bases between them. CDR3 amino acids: CASSGGDRLRNEQFF. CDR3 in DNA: TGTGCCAGCAGCGGAGGGGATCGGCTGCGCAATGAGCAGTTCTTC.

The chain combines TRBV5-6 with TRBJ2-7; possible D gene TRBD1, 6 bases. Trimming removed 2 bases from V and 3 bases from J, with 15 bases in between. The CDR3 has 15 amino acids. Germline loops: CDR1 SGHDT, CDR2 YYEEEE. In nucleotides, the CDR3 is TGTGCCAGCAGCTTCATGGGGGCGAGAAACTACGAGCAGTACTTC. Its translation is CASSFMGARNYEQYF.

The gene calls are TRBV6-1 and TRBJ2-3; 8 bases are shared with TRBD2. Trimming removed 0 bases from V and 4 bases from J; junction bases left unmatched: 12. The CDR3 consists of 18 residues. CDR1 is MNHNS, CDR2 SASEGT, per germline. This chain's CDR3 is CASSEALLLREDPDTQYF. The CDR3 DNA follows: TGTGCCAGCAGTGAAGCGCTCTTATTGCGGGAGGACCCAGATACGCAGTATTTT.

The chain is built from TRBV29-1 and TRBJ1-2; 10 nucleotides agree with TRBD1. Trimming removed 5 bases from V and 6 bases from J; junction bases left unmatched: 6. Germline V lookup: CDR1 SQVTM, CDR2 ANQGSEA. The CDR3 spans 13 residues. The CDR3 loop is CSVQTGGADGYTF. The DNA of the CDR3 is TGCAGCGTTCAGACAGGGGGCGCAGATGGCTACACCTTC.

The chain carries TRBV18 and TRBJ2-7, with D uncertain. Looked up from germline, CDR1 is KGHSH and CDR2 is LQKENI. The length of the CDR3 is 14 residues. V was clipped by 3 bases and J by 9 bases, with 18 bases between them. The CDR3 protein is CASSPLAKDLSQYF. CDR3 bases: TGTGCCAGCTCACCCTTGGCCAAGGATTTGTCGCAGTACTTC.

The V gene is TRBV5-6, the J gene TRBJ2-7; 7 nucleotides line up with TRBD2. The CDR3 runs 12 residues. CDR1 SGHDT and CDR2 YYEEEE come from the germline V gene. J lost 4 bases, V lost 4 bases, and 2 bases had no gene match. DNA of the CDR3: TGTGCCAGCAGCCGGGACTATTACGAGCAGTACTTC. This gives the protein CASSRDYYEQYF.

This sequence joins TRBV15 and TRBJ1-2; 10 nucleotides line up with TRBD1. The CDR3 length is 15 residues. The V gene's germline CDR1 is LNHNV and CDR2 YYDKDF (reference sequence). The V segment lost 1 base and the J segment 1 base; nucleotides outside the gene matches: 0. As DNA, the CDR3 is TGTGCCACCAGCAGAGGGGACAGGGGTAACTATGGCTACACCTTC. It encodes CATSRGDRGNYGYTF.

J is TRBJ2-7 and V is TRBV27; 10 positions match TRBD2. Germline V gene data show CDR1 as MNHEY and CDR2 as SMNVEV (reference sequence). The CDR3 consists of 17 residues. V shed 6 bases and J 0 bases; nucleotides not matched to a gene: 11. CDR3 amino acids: CASSPRTSGRGSYEQYF. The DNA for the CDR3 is TGTGCCAGCAGCCCTAGAACGAGCGGGAGGGGCTCCTACGAGCAGTACTTC.

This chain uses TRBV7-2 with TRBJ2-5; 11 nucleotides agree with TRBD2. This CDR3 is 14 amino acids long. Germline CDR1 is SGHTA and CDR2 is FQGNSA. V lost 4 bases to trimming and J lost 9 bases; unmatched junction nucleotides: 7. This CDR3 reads CASSSLTSGKSQYF. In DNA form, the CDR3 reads TGTGCCAGCAGCTCCCTGACTAGCGGGAAGTCCCAGTACTTC.

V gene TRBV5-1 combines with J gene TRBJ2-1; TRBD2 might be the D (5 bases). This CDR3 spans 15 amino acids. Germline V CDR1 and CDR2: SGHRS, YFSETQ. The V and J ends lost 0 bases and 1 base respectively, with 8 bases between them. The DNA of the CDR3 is TGCGCCAGCAGCTTGGACGGGATTTCCTACAATGAGCAGTTCTTC. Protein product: CASSLDGISYNEQFF.

The CDR3 loop reads CASRLYNEQFF. DNA for the CDR3: TGTGCCAGTAGACTGTACAATGAGCAGTTCTTC. The rearrangement joins TRBV19 to TRBJ2-1; D uncertain. Trimming took 6 bases from V and 4 from J, leaving 4 bases between them. CDR1 LNHDA and CDR2 SQIVND come from the germline V gene (reference sequence). There are 11 residues in the CDR3. The full variable domain, with the rest looked up from reference TRBV19 and TRBJ2-1, is DGGITQSPKYLFRKEGQNVTLSCEQNLNHDAMYWYRQDPGQGLRLIYYSQIVNDFQKGDIAEGYSVSREKKESFPLTVTSAQKNPTAFYLCASRLYNEQFFGPGTRLTVL.

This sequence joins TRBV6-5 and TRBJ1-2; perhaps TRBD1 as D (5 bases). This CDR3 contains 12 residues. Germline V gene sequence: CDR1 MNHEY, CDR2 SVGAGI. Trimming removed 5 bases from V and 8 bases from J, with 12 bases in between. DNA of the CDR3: TGTGCCAGCAGTCCGGGGGAAAGGGGCTACACCTTC. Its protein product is CASSPGERGYTF.

The CDR3 region is CASSPQVDYGYTF. For the CDR3, the DNA is TGTGCCAGCAGTCCTCAGGTTGACTATGGCTACACCTTC. The rearrangement joins TRBV2 to TRBJ1-2; D is undetermined. Germline V gene data show CDR1 as SNHLY and CDR2 as FYNNEI. The V and J ends lost 5 bases and 3 bases respectively, with 10 bases between them. The length of the CDR3 is 13 residues.

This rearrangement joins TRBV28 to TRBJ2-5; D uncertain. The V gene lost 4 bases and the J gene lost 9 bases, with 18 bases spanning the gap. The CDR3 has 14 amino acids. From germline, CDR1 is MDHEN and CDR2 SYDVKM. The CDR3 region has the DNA TGTGCCAGCAGTTCCGAAACGACCGTTGATGCCCAGTACTTC. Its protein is CASSSETTVDAQYF.

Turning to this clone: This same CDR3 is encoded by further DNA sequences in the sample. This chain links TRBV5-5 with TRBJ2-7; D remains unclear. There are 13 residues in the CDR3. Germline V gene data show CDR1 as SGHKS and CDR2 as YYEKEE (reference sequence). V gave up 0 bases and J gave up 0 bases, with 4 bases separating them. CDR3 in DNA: TGTGCCAGCAGCTTGGCGGCCTCCTACGAGCAGTACTTC. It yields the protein CASSLAASYEQYF. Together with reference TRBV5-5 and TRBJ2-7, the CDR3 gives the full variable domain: DAGVTQSPTHLIKTRGQQVTLRCSPISGHKSVSWYQQVLGQGPQFIFQYYEKEERGRGNFPDRFSARQFPNYSSELNVNALLLGDSALYLCASSLAASYEQYFGPGTRLTVT.

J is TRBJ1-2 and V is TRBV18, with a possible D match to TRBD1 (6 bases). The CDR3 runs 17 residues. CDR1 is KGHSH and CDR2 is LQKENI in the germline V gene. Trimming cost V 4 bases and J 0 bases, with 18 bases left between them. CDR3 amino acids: CASSRREIWDTNYGYTF. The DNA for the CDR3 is TGTGCCAGCTCACGAAGGGAGATCTGGGACACTAACTATGGCTACACCTTC.

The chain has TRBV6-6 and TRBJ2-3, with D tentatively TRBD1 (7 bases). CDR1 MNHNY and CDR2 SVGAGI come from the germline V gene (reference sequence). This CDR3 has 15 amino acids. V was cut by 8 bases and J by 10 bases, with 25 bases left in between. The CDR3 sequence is CASDPLGGGPVAQYF. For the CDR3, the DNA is TGTGCCAGCGACCCCTTAGGAGGGGGCCCCGTGGCGCAGTATTTT.

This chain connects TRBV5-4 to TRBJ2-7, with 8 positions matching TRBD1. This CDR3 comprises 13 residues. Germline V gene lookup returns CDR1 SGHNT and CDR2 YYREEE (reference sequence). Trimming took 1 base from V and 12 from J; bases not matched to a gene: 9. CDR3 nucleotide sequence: TGTGCCAGCAGCTTGACCGGGACAGGCAGTATGTACTTC. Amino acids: CASSLTGTGSMYF.

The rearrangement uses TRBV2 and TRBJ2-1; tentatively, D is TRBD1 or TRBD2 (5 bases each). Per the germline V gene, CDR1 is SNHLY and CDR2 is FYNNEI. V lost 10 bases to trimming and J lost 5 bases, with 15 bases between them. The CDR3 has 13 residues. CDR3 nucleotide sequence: TGTGCCACCCTCCGGGACGTAAACAATGAGCAGTTCTTC. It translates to CATLRDVNNEQFF.

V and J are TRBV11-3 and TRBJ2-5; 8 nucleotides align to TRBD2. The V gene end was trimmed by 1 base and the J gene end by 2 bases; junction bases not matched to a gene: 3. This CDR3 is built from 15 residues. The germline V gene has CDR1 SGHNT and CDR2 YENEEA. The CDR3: CASSLGGGLQETQYF. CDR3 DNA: TGTGCCAGCAGCTTAGGCGGGGGGTTACAAGAGACCCAGTACTTC.

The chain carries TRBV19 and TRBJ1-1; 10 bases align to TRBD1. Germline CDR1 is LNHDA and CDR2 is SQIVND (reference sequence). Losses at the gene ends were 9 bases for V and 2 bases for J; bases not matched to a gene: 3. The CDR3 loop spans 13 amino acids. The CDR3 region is CASRDRGNTEAFF. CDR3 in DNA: TGTGCCAGCCGGGACAGGGGAAACACTGAAGCTTTCTTT.

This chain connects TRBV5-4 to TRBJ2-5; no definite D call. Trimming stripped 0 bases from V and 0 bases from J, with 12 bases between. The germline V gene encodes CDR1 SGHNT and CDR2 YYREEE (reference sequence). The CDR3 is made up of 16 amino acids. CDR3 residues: CASSLAPGTYQETQYF. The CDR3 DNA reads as TGTGCCAGCAGCTTGGCCCCTGGCACCTACCAAGAGACCCAGTACTTC.

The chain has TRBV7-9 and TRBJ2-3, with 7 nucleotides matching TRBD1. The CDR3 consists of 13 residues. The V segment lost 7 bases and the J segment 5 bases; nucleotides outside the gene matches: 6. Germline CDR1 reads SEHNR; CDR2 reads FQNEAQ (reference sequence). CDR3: CASIQGLRDTQYF. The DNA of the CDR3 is TGTGCCAGCATACAGGGGTTAAGAGATACGCAGTATTTT.

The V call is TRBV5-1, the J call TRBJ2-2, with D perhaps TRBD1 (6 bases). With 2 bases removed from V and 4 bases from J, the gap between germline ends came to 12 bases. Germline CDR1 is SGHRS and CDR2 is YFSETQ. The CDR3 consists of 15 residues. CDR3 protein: CASSFKQGSTGELFF. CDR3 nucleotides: TGCGCCAGCAGCTTCAAACAGGGTAGCACCGGGGAGCTGTTTTTT.

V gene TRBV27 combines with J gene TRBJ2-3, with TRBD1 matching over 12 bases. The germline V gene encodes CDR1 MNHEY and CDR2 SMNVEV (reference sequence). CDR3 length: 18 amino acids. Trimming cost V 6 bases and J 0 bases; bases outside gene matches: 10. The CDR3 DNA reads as TGTGCCAGCAGAAACCGGGACAGGGGGCGGTTAAGCACAGATACGCAGTATTTT. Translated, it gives CASRNRDRGRLSTDTQYF.

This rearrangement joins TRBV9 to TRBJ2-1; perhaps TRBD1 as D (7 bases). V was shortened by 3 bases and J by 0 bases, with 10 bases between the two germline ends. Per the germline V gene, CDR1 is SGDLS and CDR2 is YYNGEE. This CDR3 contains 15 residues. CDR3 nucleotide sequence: TGTGCCAGCAGCGCAGGGGGAGGCTCCTACAATGAGCAGTTCTTC. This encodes CASSAGGGSYNEQFF. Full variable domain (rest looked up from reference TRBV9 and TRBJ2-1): DSGVTQTPKHLITATGQRVTLRCSPRSGDLSVYWYQQSLDQGLQFLIQYYNGEERAKGNILERFSAQQFPDLHSELNLSSLELGDSALYFCASSAGGGSYNEQFFGPGTRLTVL.

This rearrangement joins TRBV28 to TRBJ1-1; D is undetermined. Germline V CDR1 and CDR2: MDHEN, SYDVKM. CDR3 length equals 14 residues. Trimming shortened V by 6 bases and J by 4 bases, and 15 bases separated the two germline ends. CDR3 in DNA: TGTGCCAGCAGGGTCACAGTTTGGGGCACTGAAGCTTTCTTT. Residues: CASRVTVWGTEAFF.

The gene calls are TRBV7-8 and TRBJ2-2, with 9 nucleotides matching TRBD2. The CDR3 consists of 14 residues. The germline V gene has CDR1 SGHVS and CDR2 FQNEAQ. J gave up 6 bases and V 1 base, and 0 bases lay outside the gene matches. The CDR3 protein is CASSLGTSAGELFF. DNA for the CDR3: TGTGCCAGCAGCTTAGGGACTAGCGCCGGGGAGCTGTTTTTT.